This is a list of T cell receptor beta chains from one sample in a study of cytomegalovirus exposure and HLA in healthy donors. This table comes from immunoSEQ multiplex PCR, and its TCRdb copy is limited to in-frame clones, with some not included. Of 55,000 to 65,000 clones detected, around 95% appear once; the ten largest clones hold about 6%. The sample taken for sequencing was PBMCs. These receptors all come from a young woman in good health and CMV-seropositive. The CDR3 runs from the conserved cysteine through the conserved F or W. D genes are given only for firm matches. Expanded clones are given a class, and other clones once, few, many or no size at all.

d_call,j_call,v_call,clone_size,cdr3_nt,cdr3_aa
.,TRBJ1-5,TRBV10-3,.,TGTGCCATCAGTGAGTCGGAGGCAGGTGGGAATCAGCCCCAGCATTTT,CAISESEAGGNQPQHF
.,TRBJ2-6,TRBV4-2,.,TGTGCCAGCAGCCAAGACAACTCTGGGGCCAACGTCCTGACTTTC,CASSQDNSGANVLTF
.,TRBJ2-3,TRBV30,.,TGTGCCTGGAGTATGAGCCTCACTAGCCAGTCAACAGATACGCAGTATTTT,CAWSMSLTSQSTDTQYF
TRBD2,TRBJ2-1,TRBV27,.,TGTGCCAGCAGCCTGAGTGGGACTAGGGGATCCCCGACCTACAATGAGCAGTTCTTC,CASSLSGTRGSPTYNEQFF
.,TRBJ2-7,TRBV5-4,.,TGTGCCAGCAGCTTGTTCGCGAACGAGCAGTACTTC,CASSLFANEQYF
.,TRBJ1-5,TRBV15,.,TGTGCCACCAGCAGAGATATTCAGCCCCAGCATTTT,CATSRDIQPQHF
TRBD2,TRBJ2-3,TRBV19,.,TGTGCCAGTAGGCGGGAGGTCGGCACAGATACGCAGTATTTT,CASRREVGTDTQYF
TRBD1,TRBJ1-4,TRBV2,.,TGTGCCAGCAATCCCTCCGGGACAGCTAATGAAAAACTGTTTTTT,CASNPSGTANEKLFF
.,TRBJ2-7,TRBV18,.,TGTGCCAGCTCACCCGACAGCTCCTACTACGAGCAGTACTTC,CASSPDSSYYEQYF
.,TRBJ2-5,TRBV4-3,.,TGCGCCAGCAGCCAAGAACGGGTTACTAAAGAGACCCAGTACTTC,CASSQERVTKETQYF
TRBD1,TRBJ2-7,TRBV5-1,.,TGCGCCAGCAGCCAGGTGGGACAGGGGTCTCACGAGCAGTACTTC,CASSQVGQGSHEQYF
.,TRBJ2-3,TRBV21-1,.,TGTGCCAGCAGCCGACGCGAGGGGGGGGGAATAACAGATACGCAGTATTTT,CASSRREGGGITDTQYF
.,TRBJ1-1,TRBV5-3,.,TGTGCCAGAAGCGTAGTAAGGACGGGGGGCACTGAAGCTTTCTTT,CARSVVRTGGTEAFF
TRBD2,TRBJ2-3,TRBV5-1,.,TGCGCCAGCAGCTTGGGCCGTTTACTAGCGGGGTCCACTGGCACAGATACGCAGTATTTT,CASSLGRLLAGSTGTDTQYF
.,TRBJ2-5,TRBV29-1,.,TGCAGCGTTGAGTCAGGGCCTGGTTGGGAGACCCAGTACTTC,CSVESGPGWETQYF
TRBD1,TRBJ1-2,TRBV7-2,once,TGTGCCAGCAGCGGCGTAAGGAGGGGGCCTAGGTATGGCTACACCTTC,CASSGVRRGPRYGYTF
TRBD2,TRBJ2-1,TRBV6-6,.,TGTGCCAGCAGTTACCTGGGAAAGCGGGAGTACAATGAGCAGTTCTTC,CASSYLGKREYNEQFF
.,TRBJ2-3,TRBV5-4,.,TGTGCCACCAAATTGCGGGGGCGTGAAGATACGCAGTATTTT,CATKLRGREDTQYF
.,TRBJ1-5,TRBV28,.,TGTGCCAGCAGTTCCTTGGACAGAAACAATCAGCCCCAGCATTTT,CASSSLDRNNQPQHF
.,TRBJ2-3,TRBV9,.,TGTGCCAGCAGCGAGCGTGATACGCAGTATTTT,CASSERDTQYF
.,TRBJ2-1,TRBV27,.,TGTGCCAGCAGCCCCCTTGGGCAGGGCTCCTACAATGAGCAGTTCTTC,CASSPLGQGSYNEQFF
.,TRBJ2-3,TRBV11-3,.,TGTGCCAGCAGCGGGGTCGGGGGAACAGATACGCAGTATTTT,CASSGVGGTDTQYF
TRBD2,TRBJ2-2,TRBV4-2,.,TGTGCCAGCAGCCAAGCCGGGACTAGCAGTGCCGGGGAGCTGTTTTTT,CASSQAGTSSAGELFF
.,TRBJ1-1,TRBV27,.,TGTGCCAGTTTAACCCTAAGAGGGAGCACTGAAGCTTTCTTT,CASLTLRGSTEAFF
.,TRBJ2-7,TRBV6-1,few,TGTGCCAGCAGTGGGGTGCCAGGCTCCATTACAGACGAGCAGTACTTC,CASSGVPGSITDEQYF
TRBD1,TRBJ1-1,TRBV5-5,once,TGTGCCAGCACCTTGACAGGGATGAACACTGAAGCTTTCTTT,CASTLTGMNTEAFF
.,TRBJ2-1,TRBV29-1,.,TGCAGCGTTGAGGGAGGCACCTCCTACAATGAGCAGTTCTTC,CSVEGGTSYNEQFF
.,TRBJ1-1,TRBV18,.,TGTGCCAGCTTCTACGACACCGCGGGAGGGACTGAAGCTTTCTTT,CASFYDTAGGTEAFF
TRBD2,TRBJ2-5,TRBV7-8,.,TGTGCCAGCAGCTTAAGGATAGCGGGACTCTTGCAAGAGACCCAGTACTTC,CASSLRIAGLLQETQYF
.,TRBJ2-6,TRBV7-7,.,TGTGCCAGCAGCCCTAAGCCTGGGGCCAACGTCCTGACTTTC,CASSPKPGANVLTF
.,TRBJ1-1,TRBV18,.,TGTGCCAGCTCACCGACGACAGCGAACACTGAAGCTTTCTTT,CASSPTTANTEAFF
TRBD1,TRBJ1-3,TRBV28,.,TGTGCCAGCAGTTTATGGATAGGGACAGGGGGAAGCTCTGGAAACACCATATATTTT,CASSLWIGTGGSSGNTIYF
.,TRBJ2-3,TRBV7-6,once,TGTGCCAGCAGCTTAGTCTCAGACACAGATACGCAGTATTTT,CASSLVSDTDTQYF
.,TRBJ2-7,TRBV4-2,.,TGTGCCAGCAGCCAGCGAGGAGGGTACGAGCAGTACTTC,CASSQRGGYEQYF
.,TRBJ2-5,TRBV7-2,.,TGTGCCAGCAGCTTGGGTCAGGGAGGTCAAGAGACCCAGTACTTC,CASSLGQGGQETQYF
TRBD2,TRBJ2-7,TRBV6-1,once,TGTGCCAGCAGTGAACGATCTAGCGGGGTGGGCTACGAGCAGTACTTC,CASSERSSGVGYEQYF
TRBD2,TRBJ2-3,TRBV7-2,once,TGTGCCAGCAGCATTGGACTAGCGGGGATCACAGATACGCAGTATTTT,CASSIGLAGITDTQYF
.,TRBJ2-7,TRBV7-6,.,TGTGCCAGCAGCTTTAGTCAGGGTCCCTACGAGCAGTACTTC,CASSFSQGPYEQYF
.,TRBJ1-1,TRBV7-9,.,TGTGCCAGCAGCTCAACGGGGGGCCTGAACACTGAAGCTTTCTTT,CASSSTGGLNTEAFF
.,TRBJ1-3,TRBV7-9,.,TGTGCCAGCAGCTTAGCAGCCGCAGGGCCTGGAAACACCATATATTTT,CASSLAAAGPGNTIYF
.,TRBJ2-4,TRBV7-9,.,TGTGCCAGCAGCGCCCGGACACCCCAAACCAAAAACATTCAGTACTTC,CASSARTPQTKNIQYF
.,TRBJ2-1,TRBV7-3,.,TGTGCCAGCAGCTTAAGGGCGGCAGGGGCTCGCAATGAGCAGTTCTTC,CASSLRAAGARNEQFF
TRBD2,TRBJ2-1,TRBV7-2,few,TGTGCCAGCAGCGCTCTAGCGGCCTGGGGGAATGAGCAGTTCTTC,CASSALAAWGNEQFF
TRBD2,TRBJ2-5,TRBV5-1,.,TGCGCCAGCAGTGGGGCGGGGGGCTTCCAAGAGACCCAGTACTTC,CASSGAGGFQETQYF
TRBD1,TRBJ1-4,TRBV4-2,.,TGTGCCAGCAGCCATGGAACGGGACAGGGGGCCGAAAAACTGTTTTTT,CASSHGTGQGAEKLFF
.,TRBJ2-2,TRBV28,.,TGTGCCAGCAAGCACTCGAACACCGGGGAGCTGTTTTTT,CASKHSNTGELFF
.,TRBJ1-2,TRBV29-1,.,TGCAGCGTTGTAGGGGCCTATGGCTACACCTTC,CSVVGAYGYTF
.,TRBJ2-7,TRBV6-1,.,TGTGCCAGCAGTGAAATTGTGGCGGAACCCACCTACGAGCAGTACTTC,CASSEIVAEPTYEQYF
.,TRBJ2-7,TRBV28,.,TGTGCCAGCAGTTTAATTATGAACAGGGAGGGTAATTACGAGCAGTACTTC,CASSLIMNREGNYEQYF
TRBD1,TRBJ2-5,TRBV15,.,TGTGCCACCAGCAGAGTATTGACAGGGCAATGGGAGACCCAGTACTTC,CATSRVLTGQWETQYF
TRBD2,TRBJ2-1,TRBV2,.,TGTGCCAGCAGTGACCTGGGACTAGCGGAGTACAATGAGCAGTTCTTC,CASSDLGLAEYNEQFF
.,TRBJ1-5,TRBV29-1,.,TGCAGCGTTGATACTGGGGAGGCCAATCAGCCCCAGCATTTT,CSVDTGEANQPQHF
TRBD2,TRBJ2-7,TRBV5-1,.,TGCGCCAGCAGCCGCGGACTAGGAATAGATTTTAGGAGCTCCTACGAGCAGTACTTC,CASSRGLGIDFRSSYEQYF
TRBD2,TRBJ2-7,TRBV27,.,TGTGCCAGCAGTTTAGGGCTAGCGGGAGGTGCCTACGAGCAGTACTTC,CASSLGLAGGAYEQYF
.,TRBJ1-2,TRBV29-1,.,TGCAGCGTTGAGTACAGGGTGGACGGCTACACCTTC,CSVEYRVDGYTF